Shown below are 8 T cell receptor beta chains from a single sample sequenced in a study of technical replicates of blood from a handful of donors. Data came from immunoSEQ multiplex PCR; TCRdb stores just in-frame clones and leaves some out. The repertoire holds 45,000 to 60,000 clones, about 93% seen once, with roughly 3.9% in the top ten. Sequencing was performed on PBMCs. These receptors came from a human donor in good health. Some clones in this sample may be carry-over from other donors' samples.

The CDR3: CASSQGTSGGGLETQYF. The CDR3 coding sequence is TGTGCCAGCAGCCAAGGGACTAGCGGGGGTGGCCTGGAGACCCAGTACTTC. The rearrangement joins TRBV4-2 to TRBJ2-5; 13 bases agree with TRBD2. CDR1 and CDR2 from the germline V gene are LGHNA and YNFKEQ. Trimming at V came to 1 base and at J to 5 bases, leaving 7 bases not matched to a gene. The CDR3 spans 17 residues.

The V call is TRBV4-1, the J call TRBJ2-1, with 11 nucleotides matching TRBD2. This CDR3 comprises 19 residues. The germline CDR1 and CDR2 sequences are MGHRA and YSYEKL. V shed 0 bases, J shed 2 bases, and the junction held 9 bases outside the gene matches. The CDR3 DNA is TGCGCCAGCAGCCAAGAAGGTAGCGGGAGGGCCGGGACCTACAATGAGCAGTTCTTC. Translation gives CASSQEGSGRAGTYNEQFF.

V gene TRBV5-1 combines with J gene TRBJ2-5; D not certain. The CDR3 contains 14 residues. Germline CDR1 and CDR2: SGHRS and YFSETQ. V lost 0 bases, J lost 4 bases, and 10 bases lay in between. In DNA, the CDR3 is TGCGCCAGCAGCTTGGGATCGGTCGGAGAGACCCAGTACTTC. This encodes CASSLGSVGETQYF. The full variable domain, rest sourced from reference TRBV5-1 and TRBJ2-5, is KAGVTQTPRYLIKTRGQQVTLSCSPISGHRSVSWYQQTPGQGLQFLFEYFSETQRNKGNFPGRFSGRQFSNSRSEMNVSTLELGDSALYLCASSLGSVGETQYFGPGTRLLVL.

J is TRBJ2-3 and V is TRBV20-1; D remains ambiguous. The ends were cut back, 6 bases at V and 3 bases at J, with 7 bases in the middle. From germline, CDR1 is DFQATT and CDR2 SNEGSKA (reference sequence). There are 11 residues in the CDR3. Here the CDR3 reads CSASITDTQYF. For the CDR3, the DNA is TGCAGTGCCTCTATAACAGATACGCAGTATTTT.

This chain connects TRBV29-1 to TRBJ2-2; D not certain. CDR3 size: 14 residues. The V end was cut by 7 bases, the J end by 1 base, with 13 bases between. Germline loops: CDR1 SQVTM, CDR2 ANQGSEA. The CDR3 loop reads CSAQPAMNTGELFF. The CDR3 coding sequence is TGCAGCGCCCAACCAGCGATGAACACCGGGGAGCTGTTTTTT.

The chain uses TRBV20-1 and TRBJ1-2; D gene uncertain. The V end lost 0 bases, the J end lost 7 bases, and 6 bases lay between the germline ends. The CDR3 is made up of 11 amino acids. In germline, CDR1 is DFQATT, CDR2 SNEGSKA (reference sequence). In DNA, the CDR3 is TGCAGTGCTAGAGATGCGTCTGGCTACACCTTC. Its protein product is CSARDASGYTF.

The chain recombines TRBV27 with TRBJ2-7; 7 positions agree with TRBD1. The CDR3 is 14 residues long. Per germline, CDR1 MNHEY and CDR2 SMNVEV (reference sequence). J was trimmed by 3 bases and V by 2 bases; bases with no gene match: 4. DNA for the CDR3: TGTGCCAGCAGTTTACGGACAGGTTACTACGAGCAGTACTTC. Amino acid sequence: CASSLRTGYYEQYF.

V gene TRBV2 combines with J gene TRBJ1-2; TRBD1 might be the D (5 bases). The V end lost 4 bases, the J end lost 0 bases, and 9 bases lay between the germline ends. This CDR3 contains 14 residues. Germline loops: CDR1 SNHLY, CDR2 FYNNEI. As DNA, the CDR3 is TGTGCCAGCAGTGCCCAGGGAACTAACTATGGCTACACCTTC. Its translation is CASSAQGTNYGYTF.